Following are 10 T cell receptor beta chains from one sample sequenced in a study of OX40 agonist ivuxolimab in advanced cancers. Libraries were made using the immunoSEQ multiplex PCR assay. TCRdb limited this immuneACCESS table to in-frame rearrangements with V and J called. A share of clones is missing; checked studies link under half to unresolved V genes, and the rest is unexplained. Present in this sample are 30,000 or so clones, around 80% of which were seen just once. About 16% of the sample is taken by the ten largest. Sequenced material: CD4+ or CD8+ T cells sorted from blood, taken in a trial of the OX40 agonist ivuxolimab. These receptors all stem from an adult with an advanced solid tumor such as melanoma, head and neck, liver or kidney cancer.

The chain couples TRBV7-4 to TRBJ1-2; possible D gene TRBD1, 5 bases. The germline V gene has CDR1 SGHVT and CDR2 SQSDAQ. The V and J ends lost 1 base and 4 bases respectively, with 16 bases between them. The CDR3 is 16 residues long. This chain's CDR3 is CASSLEPGTVIYGYTF. The CDR3 DNA is TGTGCCAGCAGCTTAGAGCCAGGGACGGTAATCTATGGCTACACCTTC.

The genes are TRBV2 and TRBJ2-3; 9 bases are a match to TRBD1. The CDR3 has 12 amino acids. Germline CDR1 is SNHLY and CDR2 is FYNNEI. Unmatched junction bases numbered 4, after V lost 3 bases and J lost 12 bases. This CDR3 is CASSEYRGPQYF. CDR3 nucleotides: TGTGCCAGCAGTGAGTACAGGGGGCCACAGTATTTT.

CDR3 sequence: CASSLAGGDTEAFF. The DNA of the CDR3 is TGCGCCAGCAGCTTGGCTGGGGGGGACACTGAAGCTTTCTTT. This chain uses TRBV5-1 with TRBJ1-1; maybe TRBD1 (5 bases). CDR3 length: 14 amino acids. CDR1 and CDR2 from the germline V gene are SGHRS and YFSETQ. The V end lost 0 bases, the J end lost 3 bases, and 9 bases lay between the germline ends.

A remark on this clone: The sample has other DNA sequences that encode this CDR3 too. This rearrangement joins TRBV19 to TRBJ2-1; D gene ambiguous. The germline V and J ends were trimmed by 6 bases and 0 bases, with 9 bases remaining between them. The CDR3 spans 14 residues. Germline assignment: CDR1 LNHDA and CDR2 SQIVND (reference sequence). CDR3 in amino acids: CASSIVSSYNEQFF. The CDR3 DNA sequence: TGTGCCAGTAGCATCGTTAGCTCCTACAATGAGCAGTTCTTC.

A word on this clone: An end of the junction differs from the germline gene, which may be a read error. The chain is built from TRBV10-3 and TRBJ1-2, with D possibly matching TRBD1 (5 bases). This CDR3 comprises 13 residues. Per the germline V gene, CDR1 is ENHRY and CDR2 is SYGVKD. This CDR3 is CASSFTGLEGYTF. CDR3 nucleotides: TGTGCCAGCAGTTTCACAGGTCTGGAGGGCTACACCTTC.

CDR3 residues: CASSLIRSSGVSYNEQFF. The CDR3 nucleotides read TGTGCCAGCAGCTTAATTCGTTCTAGCGGGGTCTCCTACAATGAGCAGTTCTTC. The J gene is TRBJ2-1, the V gene TRBV7-3; TRBD2 matches at 9 bases. Looked up from germline, CDR1 is SGHTA and CDR2 is FQGTGA. J was trimmed by 0 bases and V by 1 base; bases with no gene match: 7. The CDR3 covers 18 residues. Filled out from reference TRBV7-3 and TRBJ2-1, the complete variable domain reads GAGVSQTPSNKVTEKGKYVELRCDPISGHTALYWYRQSLGQGPEFLIYFQGTGAADDSGLPNDRFFAVRPEGSVSTLKIQRTERGDSAVYLCASSLIRSSGVSYNEQFFGPGTRLTVL.

The chain links TRBV7-9 to TRBJ1-2; D is possibly TRBD1 (6 bases). The V end lost 4 bases, the J end lost 4 bases, and 22 bases lay between the germline ends. The V gene's germline CDR1 is SEHNR and CDR2 FQNEAQ (reference sequence). The CDR3 totals 17 residues. CDR3 loop: CASSSLDRDTGPYGYTF. Written as DNA, the CDR3 is TGTGCCAGCAGCTCTCTCGACCGGGACACCGGACCCTATGGCTACACCTTC. Drawing the rest from reference TRBV7-9 and TRBJ1-2, the complete variable domain is DTGVSQNPRHKITKRGQNVTFRCDPISEHNRLYWYRQTLGQGPEFLTYFQNEAQLEKSRLLSDRFSAERPKGSFSTLEIQRTEQGDSAMYLCASSSLDRDTGPYGYTFGSGTRLTVV.

V is TRBV29-1 and J is TRBJ1-1, with D uncertain. Germline V gene sequence: CDR1 SQVTM, CDR2 ANQGSEA. The V gene lost 0 bases and the J gene lost 5 bases, with 13 bases spanning the gap. This CDR3 has 14 residues. The CDR3 DNA is TGCAGCGTTGAAGAGGGTGGGTGGTGGACTGAAGCTTTCTTT. The encoded protein is CSVEEGGWWTEAFF.

The V and J genes are TRBV9 and TRBJ1-1; a possible D gene is TRBD1 (6 bases). Germline V CDR1 and CDR2: SGDLS, YYNGEE. There are 16 residues in the CDR3. V dropped 0 bases and J dropped 0 bases, with 12 bases sitting between them. The CDR3, as DNA: TGTGCCAGCAGCGTAGAGGGGGGGACCATGAACACTGAAGCTTTCTTT. Protein: CASSVEGGTMNTEAFF.

This sequence joins TRBV15 and TRBJ1-2; D may be TRBD1 (5 bases). From germline, CDR1 is LNHNV and CDR2 YYDKDF (reference sequence). The V gene lost 0 bases and the J gene lost 8 bases, with 19 bases spanning the gap. There are 16 residues in the CDR3. In DNA, the CDR3 is TGTGCCACCAGCAGAGATTTTGCAGGGCCCTTTCGGGGCTACACCTTC. Amino acids: CATSRDFAGPFRGYTF. Combining the CDR3 with reference TRBV15 and TRBJ1-2 gives the whole variable domain DAMVIQNPRYQVTQFGKPVTLSCSQTLNHNVMYWYQQKSSQAPKLLFHYYDKDFNNEADTPDNFQSRRPNTSFCFLDIRSPGLGDTAMYLCATSRDFAGPFRGYTFGSGTRLTVV.